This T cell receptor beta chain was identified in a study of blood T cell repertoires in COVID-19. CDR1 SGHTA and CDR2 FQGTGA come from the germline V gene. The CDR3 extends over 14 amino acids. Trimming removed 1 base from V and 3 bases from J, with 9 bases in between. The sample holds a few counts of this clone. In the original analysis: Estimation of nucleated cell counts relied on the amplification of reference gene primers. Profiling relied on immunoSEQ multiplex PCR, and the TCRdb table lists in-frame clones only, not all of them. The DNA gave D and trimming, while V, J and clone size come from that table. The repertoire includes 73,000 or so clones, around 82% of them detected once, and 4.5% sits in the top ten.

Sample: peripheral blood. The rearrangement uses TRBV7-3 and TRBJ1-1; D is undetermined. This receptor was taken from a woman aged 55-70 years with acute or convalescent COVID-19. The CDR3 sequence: CASSLNPRDTEAFF. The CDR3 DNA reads TGTGCCAGCAGCTTAAACCCGAGGGACACTGAAGCTTTCTTT.